These T cell receptor beta chains were read from a single sample in a study of CD4 T cells in relation to SARS-CoV-2 and coronaviruses. These receptors' targets are unknown. Generated by immunoSEQ multiplex PCR, the TCRdb table keeps only in-frame clones and is missing some. The sample has some 30,000 clones; more than 65% are singletons. Sequencing used memory CD4+ T cells from PBMCs, cultured in vitro. These receptors came from an adult with COVID-19. Each CDR3 is given with its conserved first and last residue. D genes are given only for firm matches. The size of a clone is reported for some rows only, either as once, few or many, or as a class for expanded clones.

clone_size d_call j_call cdr3_length v_call cdr3_aa cdr3_nt
few NA TRBJ2-1 12 TRBV9 CASSTWVHEQFF TGTGCCAGCAGCACTTGGGTTCATGAGCAGTTCTTC
NA NA TRBJ1-6 16 TRBV4-2 CASRIMGGVENSPLHF TGTGCCAGCAGAATCATGGGGGGGGTCGAGAATTCACCCCTCCACTTT
NA NA TRBJ2-1 15 TRBV18 CASSPRGYSYNEQFF TGTGCCAGCTCACCAAGGGGGTACTCCTACAATGAGCAGTTCTTC
NA NA TRBJ2-3 16 TRBV4-2 CASSQEGRDSTDTQYF TGTGCCAGCAGCCAAGAAGGGCGGGATTCCACAGATACGCAGTATTTT
NA TRBD1 TRBJ2-2 16 TRBV19 CASSPRDRGLSGELFF TGTGCCAGTAGTCCACGGGACAGGGGGCTCAGCGGGGAGCTGTTTTTT
NA NA TRBJ2-6 16 TRBV2 CASSEDSSSGANVLTF TGTGCCAGCAGTGAAGACTCCTCCTCTGGGGCCAACGTCCTGACTTTC
NA NA TRBJ1-1 13 TRBV2 CASSEEGDTEAFF TGTGCCAGCAGTGAAGAGGGAGACACTGAAGCTTTCTTT
few TRBD2 TRBJ2-7 16 TRBV18 CASSPLFSSGSSEQYF TGTGCCAGCTCACCACTTTTTTCTAGCGGGAGTTCCGAGCAGTACTTC
NA NA TRBJ2-3 14 TRBV9 CASSAGRSTDTQYF TGTGCCAGCAGCGCGGGACGGAGCACAGATACGCAGTATTTT
NA NA TRBJ2-7 15 TRBV7-2 CASRFPWSGTYEQYF TGTGCCAGCAGGTTCCCATGGAGTGGGACCTACGAGCAGTACTTC
few NA TRBJ2-6 15 TRBV6-2/TRBV6-3 CASSYKGSGANVLTF TGTGCCAGCAGTTACAAGGGCTCTGGGGCCAACGTCCTGACTTTC
NA NA TRBJ2-5 14 TRBV7-2 CASQRTEAQETQYF TGTGCCAGCCAACGAACAGAGGCCCAAGAGACCCAGTACTTC
NA NA TRBJ2-5 11 TRBV18 CASSTQETQYF TGTGCCAGCTCAACCCAAGAGACCCAGTACTTC
NA NA TRBJ2-3 15 TRBV11-2 CASSSVRSSTDTQYF TGTGCCAGCAGCTCGGTGAGGTCTAGCACAGATACGCAGTATTTT
NA NA TRBJ2-1 15 TRBV5-1 CASSFRDQTINEQFF TGCGCCAGCAGCTTCCGGGACCAAACCATCAATGAGCAGTTCTTC
once NA TRBJ2-7 14 TRBV4-2 CASSQDLQNYEQYF TGTGCCAGCAGCCAAGATCTGCAGAACTACGAGCAGTACTTC
NA NA TRBJ1-2 16 TRBV18 CASSPDAATPFYGYTF TGTGCCAGCTCACCCGACGCAGCGACTCCCTTCTATGGCTACACCTTC
NA NA TRBJ2-7 13 TRBV12-3/TRBV12-4 CASSSRGFYEQYF TGTGCCAGCAGTTCCCGCGGGTTCTACGAGCAGTACTTC
few NA TRBJ2-2 14 TRBV11-2 CASSLIRGTGELFF TGTGCCAGCAGCTTAATAAGGGGAACCGGGGAGCTGTTTTTT
few TRBD2 TRBJ2-3 15 TRBV4-1 CASSQVGLADYTQYF TGCGCCAGCAGCCAAGTTGGACTAGCGGACTATACGCAGTATTTT
NA TRBD2 TRBJ2-2 16 TRBV4-3 CASSQLIAGGTGELFF TGCGCCAGCAGCCAATTAATAGCGGGAGGCACCGGGGAGCTGTTTTTT
NA TRBD1 TRBJ2-1 15 TRBV24-1 CATSVLGQEANEQFF TGTGCCACCAGTGTCTTGGGACAGGAGGCCAATGAGCAGTTCTTC
few NA TRBJ2-7 16 TRBV14 CASSQATGRSSYEQYF TGTGCCAGCAGCCAGGCCACAGGGAGGAGCTCCTACGAGCAGTACTTC
NA NA TRBJ2-5 13 TRBV24-1 CATSDFNQETQYF TGTGCCACCAGTGATTTTAACCAAGAGACCCAGTACTTC
NA NA TRBJ1-2 9 TRBV20-1 CTYRGVYTF TGCACTTATAGAGGAGTCTACACCTTC
NA NA TRBJ1-1 15 TRBV5-1 CASSLVTVGTAEAFF TGCGCCAGCAGCCTAGTAACGGTTGGGACGGCTGAAGCTTTCTTT
NA NA TRBJ1-4 15 TRBV5-5 CASSLALLVSEKLFF TGTGCCAGCAGCTTGGCCCTACTCGTCTCTGAAAAACTGTTTTTT
NA NA TRBJ1-1 13 TRBV7-3 CASSSQWGNEAFF TGTGCCAGCAGCTCCCAGTGGGGGAACGAAGCTTTCTTT
NA TRBD1 TRBJ2-7 14 TRBV6-5 CASSSRDRGNEQYF TGTGCCAGCAGTTCCCGGGACAGGGGGAACGAGCAGTACTTC
NA NA TRBJ1-3 14 TRBV7-7 CASTPLGTGNTIYF TGTGCTAGCACCCCCCTTGGGACTGGAAACACCATATATTTT
few TRBD2 TRBJ2-7 16 TRBV18 CASSREGLAANYEQYF TGTGCCAGCTCACGAGAGGGACTAGCGGCAAACTACGAGCAGTACTTC
NA NA TRBJ1-1 14 TRBV10-3 CASAVDRVATEAFF TGTGCCAGCGCCGTGGACAGAGTGGCGACTGAAGCTTTCTTT
NA TRBD2 TRBJ2-1 14 TRBV5-1 CASSGLAGNNEQFF TGCGCCAGCAGCGGACTAGCGGGAAACAATGAGCAGTTCTTC
NA TRBD2 TRBJ2-3 16 TRBV5-1 CASSLAGTSGTDTQYF TGCGCCAGCAGCTTGGCCGGGACTAGCGGCACAGATACGCAGTATTTT
NA NA TRBJ1-3 13 TRBV5-5 CASNGEAGNTIYF TGTGCCAGCAACGGGGAGGCTGGAAACACCATATATTTT
NA TRBD1 TRBJ1-2 12 TRBV2 CASSPGGNGYTF TGTGCCAGCAGTCCAGGGGGTAATGGCTACACCTTC
NA TRBD1 TRBJ2-2 14 TRBV19 CASRGTGRAGELFF TGTGCCAGTAGGGGGACAGGGAGGGCCGGGGAGCTGTTTTTT
few NA TRBJ1-6 16 TRBV12-5 CASASTGSSYNSPLHF TGTGCTAGTGCTTCAACTGGCAGCTCCTATAATTCACCCCTCCACTTT
NA NA TRBJ2-7 14 TRBV18 CASSTLRQDTEQYF TGTGCCAGCTCAACCCTGAGACAGGATACGGAGCAGTACTTC
few NA TRBJ1-5 16 TRBV28 CASSLRGGASNQPQHF TGTGCCAGCAGTTTAAGGGGGGGTGCGAGCAATCAGCCCCAGCATTTT
once TRBD2 TRBJ2-2 18 TRBV14 CASSRKTSGGVNTGELFF TGTGCCAGCAGCCGCAAAACTAGCGGGGGAGTTAACACCGGGGAGCTGTTTTTT